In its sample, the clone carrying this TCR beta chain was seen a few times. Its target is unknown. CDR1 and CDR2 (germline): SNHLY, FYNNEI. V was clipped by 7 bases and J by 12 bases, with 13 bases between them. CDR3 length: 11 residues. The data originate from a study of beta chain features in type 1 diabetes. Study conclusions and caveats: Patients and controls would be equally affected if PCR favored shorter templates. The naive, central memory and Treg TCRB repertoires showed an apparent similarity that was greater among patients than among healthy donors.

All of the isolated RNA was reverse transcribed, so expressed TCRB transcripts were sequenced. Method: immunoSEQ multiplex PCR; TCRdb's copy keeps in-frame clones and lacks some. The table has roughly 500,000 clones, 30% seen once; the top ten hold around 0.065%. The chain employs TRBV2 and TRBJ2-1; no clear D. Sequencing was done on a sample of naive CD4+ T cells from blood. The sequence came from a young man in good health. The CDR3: CASTYSNWQFF. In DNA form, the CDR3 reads TGTGCCAGCACTTACTCAAATTGGCAGTTCTTC.